Sequencing of this T cell receptor beta chain was carried out in a study of shared clonotypes between healthy human individuals. Caucasian adults residing in Nashville, Tennessee made up all the donors. The table came from immunoSEQ multiplex PCR; TCRdb's copy has only in-frame clones and leaves some out. In the table there are 450,000 to 600,000 clones, 79% of which are singletons. The source of this sequence is a woman aged 40 to 50 in good health. Some clones in this sample may be carry-over from other donors' samples. The sequenced sample consisted of PBMCs.

The CDR3 loop is CASSLRMASGKEFF. The CDR3 DNA reads TGTGCCAGCAGCTTAAGGATGGCTAGCGGGAAAGAGTTCTTC. The chain recombines TRBV11-2 with TRBJ2-1; 9 bases fit TRBD2. V lost 2 bases, J lost 14 bases, and 10 bases stayed unmatched. The CDR3 is 14 amino acids. Germline CDR1 is SGHAT and CDR2 is FQNNGV. Variable domain in full (rest from reference TRBV11-2 and TRBJ2-1): EAGVAQSPRYKIIEKRQSVAFWCNPISGHATLYWYQQILGQGPKLLIQFQNNGVVDDSQLPKDRFSAERLKGVDSTLKIQPAKLEDSAVYLCASSLRMASGKEFFGPGTRLTVL.